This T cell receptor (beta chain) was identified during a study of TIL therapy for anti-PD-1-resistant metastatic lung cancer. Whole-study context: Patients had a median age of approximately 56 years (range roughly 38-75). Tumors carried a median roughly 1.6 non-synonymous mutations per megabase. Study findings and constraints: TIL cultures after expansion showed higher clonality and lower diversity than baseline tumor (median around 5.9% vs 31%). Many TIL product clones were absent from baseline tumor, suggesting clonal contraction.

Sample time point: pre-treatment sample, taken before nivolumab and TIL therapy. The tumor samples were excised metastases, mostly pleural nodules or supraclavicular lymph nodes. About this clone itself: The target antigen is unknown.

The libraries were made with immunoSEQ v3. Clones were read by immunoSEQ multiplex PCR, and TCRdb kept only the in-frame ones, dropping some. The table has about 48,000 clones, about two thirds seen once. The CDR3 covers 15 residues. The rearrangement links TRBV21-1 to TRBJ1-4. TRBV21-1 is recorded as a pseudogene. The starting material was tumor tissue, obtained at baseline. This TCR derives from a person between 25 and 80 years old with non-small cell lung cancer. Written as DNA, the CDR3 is TGTGCCAGCAGCAAAGAAGGACTCCCGCGGGAAAAACTGTTTTTT. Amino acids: CASSKEGLPREKLFF.